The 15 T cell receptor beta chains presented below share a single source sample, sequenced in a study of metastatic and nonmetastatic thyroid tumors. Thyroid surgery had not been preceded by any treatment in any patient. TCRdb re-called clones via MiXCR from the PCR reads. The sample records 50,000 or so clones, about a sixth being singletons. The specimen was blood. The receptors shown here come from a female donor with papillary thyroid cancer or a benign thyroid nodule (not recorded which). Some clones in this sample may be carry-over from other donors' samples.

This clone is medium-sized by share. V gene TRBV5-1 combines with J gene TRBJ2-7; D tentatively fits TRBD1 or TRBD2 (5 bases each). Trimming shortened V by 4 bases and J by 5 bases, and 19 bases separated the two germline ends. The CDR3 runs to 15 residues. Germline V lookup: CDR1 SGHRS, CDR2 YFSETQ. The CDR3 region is CASSSRQSRGDEQYF. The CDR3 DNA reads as TGCGCCAGCAGCAGCCGACAGAGCAGAGGGGACGAGCAGTACTTC.

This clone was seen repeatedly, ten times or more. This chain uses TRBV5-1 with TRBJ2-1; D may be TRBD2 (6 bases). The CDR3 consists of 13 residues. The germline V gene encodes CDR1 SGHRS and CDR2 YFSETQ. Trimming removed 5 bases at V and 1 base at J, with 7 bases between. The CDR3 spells CASREGSYNEQFF. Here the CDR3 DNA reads TGCGCCAGCAGGGAGGGGTCCTACAATGAGCAGTTCTTC.

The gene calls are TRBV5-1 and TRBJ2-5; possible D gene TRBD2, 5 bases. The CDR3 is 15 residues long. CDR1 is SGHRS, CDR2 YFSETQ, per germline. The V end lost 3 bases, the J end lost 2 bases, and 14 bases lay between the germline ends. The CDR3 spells CASSYRGPSQETQYF. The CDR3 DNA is TGCGCCAGCAGCTATCGGGGTCCATCTCAAGAGACCCAGTACTTC.

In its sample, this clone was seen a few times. The chain's CDR3 is CARAQKEGGGYGYTF. DNA of the CDR3: TGTGCCAGAGCCCAAAAGGAAGGAGGAGGATATGGCTACACCTTC. The genes are TRBV27 and TRBJ1-2; D remains ambiguous. Germline V gives CDR1 MNHEY, CDR2 SMNVEV (reference sequence). Trimming left V 9 bases short and J 5 bases short, with 22 bases between. This CDR3 has 15 amino acids.

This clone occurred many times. CDR3 protein: CASSLGGNYGYTF. The CDR3 DNA sequence: TGTGCCAGCAGTTTAGGGGGCAACTATGGCTACACCTTC. The rearrangement links TRBV28 to TRBJ1-2; D might be TRBD1 (6 bases). Per germline, CDR1 MDHEN and CDR2 SYDVKM. The CDR3 consists of 13 residues. Trimming stripped 2 bases from V and 2 bases from J, with 6 bases between.

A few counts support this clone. The CDR3 nucleotides are TGTGCCAGCAGTCGAAGCGGGTGCCTCGGTTCTGGGGCCAACGTCCTGACTTTC. Its translation: CASSRSGCLGSGANVLTF. The chain couples TRBV6-1 to TRBJ2-6, with D possibly matching TRBD2 (6 bases). Germline V gene lookup returns CDR1 MNHNS and CDR2 SASEGT. The CDR3 consists of 18 residues. V lost 5 bases, J lost 1 base, and 18 bases lay in between.

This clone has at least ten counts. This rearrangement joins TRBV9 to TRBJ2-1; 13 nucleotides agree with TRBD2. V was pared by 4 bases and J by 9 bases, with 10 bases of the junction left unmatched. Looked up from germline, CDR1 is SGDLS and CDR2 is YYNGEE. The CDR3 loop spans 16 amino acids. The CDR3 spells CASSMGLAGIDGEQFF. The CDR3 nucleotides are TGTGCCAGCAGCATGGGACTAGCGGGAATTGACGGTGAGCAGTTCTTC.

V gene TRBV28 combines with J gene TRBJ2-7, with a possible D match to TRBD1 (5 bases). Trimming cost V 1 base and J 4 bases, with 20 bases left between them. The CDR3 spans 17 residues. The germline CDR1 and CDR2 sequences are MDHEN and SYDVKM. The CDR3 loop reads CASSLYLLVKGSYEQYF. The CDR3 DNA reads TGTGCCAGCAGTTTATACCTCCTGGTCAAGGGGTCTTACGAGCAGTACTTC. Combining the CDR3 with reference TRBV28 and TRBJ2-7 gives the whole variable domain DVKVTQSSRYLVKRTGEKVFLECVQDMDHENMFWYRQDPGLGLRLIYFSYDVKMKEKGDIPEGYSVSREKKERFSLILESASTNQTSMYLCASSLYLLVKGSYEQYFGPGTRLTVT.

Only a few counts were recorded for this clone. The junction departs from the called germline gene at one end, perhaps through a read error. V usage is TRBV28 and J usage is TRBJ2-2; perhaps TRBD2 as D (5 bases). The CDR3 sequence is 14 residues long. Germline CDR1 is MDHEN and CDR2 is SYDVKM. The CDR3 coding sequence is TGTGCCAGCAGTACATGTTTTAACACCGGGGAGCGGTTTTTT. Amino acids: CASSTCFNTGERFF.

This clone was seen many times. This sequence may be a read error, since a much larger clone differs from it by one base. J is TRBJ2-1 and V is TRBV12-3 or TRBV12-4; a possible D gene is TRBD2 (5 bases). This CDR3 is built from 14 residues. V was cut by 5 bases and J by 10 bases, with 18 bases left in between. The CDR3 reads CASSPESRELEQFF. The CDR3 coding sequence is TGTGCCAGCAGTCCTGAATCCCGGGAACTAGAGCAGTTCTTC.

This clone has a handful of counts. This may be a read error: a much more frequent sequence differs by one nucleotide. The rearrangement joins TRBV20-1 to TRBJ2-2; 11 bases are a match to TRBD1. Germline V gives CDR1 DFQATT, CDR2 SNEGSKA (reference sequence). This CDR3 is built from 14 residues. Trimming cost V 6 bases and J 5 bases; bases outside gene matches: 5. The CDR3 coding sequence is TGCAGTGCCCACGGACAGGGGGCGACCGGGGAGCTGTTTTTT. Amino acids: CSAHGQGATGELFF.

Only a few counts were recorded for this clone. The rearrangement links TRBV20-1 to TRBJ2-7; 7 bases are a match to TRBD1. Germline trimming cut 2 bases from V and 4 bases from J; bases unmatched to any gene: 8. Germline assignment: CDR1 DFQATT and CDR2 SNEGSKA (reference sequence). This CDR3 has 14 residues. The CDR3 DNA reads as TGCAGTGCTAGACGTGAGGGGGCGCTTTACGAGCAGTACTTC. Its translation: CSARREGALYEQYF.

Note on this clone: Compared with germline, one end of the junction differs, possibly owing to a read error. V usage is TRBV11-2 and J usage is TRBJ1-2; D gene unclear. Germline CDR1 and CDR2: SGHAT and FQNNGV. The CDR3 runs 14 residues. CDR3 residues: CASSLDGDVYGYTF. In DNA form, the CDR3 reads TGTGCCAGCAGTTTAGACGGTGACGTCTATGGCTACACCTTC.

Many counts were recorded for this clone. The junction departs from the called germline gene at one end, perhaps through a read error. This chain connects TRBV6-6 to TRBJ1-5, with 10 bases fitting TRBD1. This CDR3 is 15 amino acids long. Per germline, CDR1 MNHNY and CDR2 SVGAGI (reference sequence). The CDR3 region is CASSNSGTGDQPQHF. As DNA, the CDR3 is TGTGCCAGCAGTAACTCCGGGACAGGGGATCAGCCCCAGCATTTT.

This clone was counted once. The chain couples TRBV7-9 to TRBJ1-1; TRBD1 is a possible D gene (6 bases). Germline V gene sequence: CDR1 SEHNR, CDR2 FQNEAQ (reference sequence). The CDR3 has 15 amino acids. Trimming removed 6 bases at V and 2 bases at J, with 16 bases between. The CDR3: CASSQGGTANTEAFF. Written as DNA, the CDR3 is TGTGCCAGCAGTCAAGGGGGGACCGCTAACACTGAAGCTTTCTTT.